The T cell receptor (beta chain) under discussion was sequenced for a study of blood T cell repertoires in COVID-19. The overall study: The origin of the acute and convalescent COVID-19 samples was the United States, Italy and Spain.

Repertoires were generated with immunoSEQ multiplex PCR, while TCRdb's copy carries only in-frame clones and drops some. This table holds about 47,000 clones, roughly four fifths found once. Trimming cost V 4 bases and J 2 bases, with 8 bases left between them. The CDR3 consists of 12 residues. Germline assignment: CDR1 GTSNPN and CDR2 SVGIG (reference sequence). The receptor was derived from a woman aged 55-69 years with acute or convalescent COVID-19. The sample was peripheral blood. This chain joins TRBV30 and TRBJ1-1; D is perhaps TRBD1 (5 bases). The CDR3 DNA sequence: TGTGCCTGGAAGACAGTAAACACTGAAGCTTTCTTT. As protein: CAWKTVNTEAFF.